This entry lists 6 T cell receptor beta chains sequenced from one sample in a study of CD8+ T cells in alopecia areata. RNA, once extracted, was reverse transcribed into cDNA for use as the sequencing template. Libraries were prepared by immunoSEQ multiplex PCR; TCRdb keeps only in-frame clonotypes and omits some of them. The sample records 100,000 to 150,000 clones, about 50% being singletons. The material sequenced was NKG2D-low CD8+ T cells sorted from blood. These TCRs come from a human donor with alopecia areata.

V usage is TRBV30 and J usage is TRBJ2-7; 8 bases are shared with TRBD1. The CDR3 covers 13 residues. Germline CDR1 and CDR2: GTSNPN and SVGIG (reference sequence). The ends lost 4 bases at V and 2 bases at J; junction bases unmatched: 4. CDR3 in amino acids: CAWTDRAPYEQYF. CDR3 nucleotides: TGTGCCTGGACGGACAGGGCACCCTACGAGCAGTACTTC.

V gene TRBV4-1 combines with J gene TRBJ2-7, with a possible D match to TRBD1 (6 bases). CDR3 length equals 12 residues. V lost 3 bases and J 5 bases, leaving 8 bases between the germline ends. The germline V gene encodes CDR1 MGHRA and CDR2 YSYEKL. The CDR3 DNA reads TGCGCCAGCAGCCAGCAGGGGAACGAGCAGTACTTC. It encodes CASSQQGNEQYF.

The V and J genes are TRBV30 and TRBJ2-7, with TRBD2 matching 10 bases. The CDR3 has 13 amino acids. Per the germline V gene, CDR1 is GTSNPN and CDR2 is SVGIG (reference sequence). After removal of 7 bases from V and 1 base from J, the junction contained 4 bases not matched to a gene. The CDR3 protein is CASSGGSSYEQYF. CDR3 DNA sequence: TGTGCCTCTAGCGGGGGTTCTTCCTACGAGCAGTACTTC.

The chain links TRBV11-2 to TRBJ2-4, with no clear D. The CDR3 length is 15 residues. In germline, CDR1 is SGHAT, CDR2 FQNNGV. V dropped 3 bases and J dropped 0 bases, with 9 bases sitting between them. The CDR3: CASSFGPLAKNIQYF. DNA of the CDR3: TGTGCCAGCAGCTTTGGTCCCTTAGCCAAAAACATTCAGTACTTC.

The J gene is TRBJ2-5, the V gene TRBV28; D possibly corresponds to TRBD1 (6 bases). The CDR3 spans 14 residues. Germline V CDR1 and CDR2: MDHEN, SYDVKM. The ends were cut back, 6 bases at V and 2 bases at J, with 13 bases in the middle. The CDR3 nucleotides are TGTGCCAGCAGACAGGGTAATGCGCAAGAGACCCAGTACTTC. Amino acids: CASRQGNAQETQYF.

The chain joins TRBV9 to TRBJ1-5, with a weak D call TRBD1 (5 bases). The germline V and J ends were trimmed by 0 bases and 0 bases, with 7 bases remaining between them. The CDR3 consists of 15 residues. CDR1 SGDLS and CDR2 YYNGEE come from the germline V gene. The CDR3 DNA reads as TGTGCCAGCAGCGTAGGGGGGGATAGCAATCAGCCCCAGCATTTT. As protein: CASSVGGDSNQPQHF.